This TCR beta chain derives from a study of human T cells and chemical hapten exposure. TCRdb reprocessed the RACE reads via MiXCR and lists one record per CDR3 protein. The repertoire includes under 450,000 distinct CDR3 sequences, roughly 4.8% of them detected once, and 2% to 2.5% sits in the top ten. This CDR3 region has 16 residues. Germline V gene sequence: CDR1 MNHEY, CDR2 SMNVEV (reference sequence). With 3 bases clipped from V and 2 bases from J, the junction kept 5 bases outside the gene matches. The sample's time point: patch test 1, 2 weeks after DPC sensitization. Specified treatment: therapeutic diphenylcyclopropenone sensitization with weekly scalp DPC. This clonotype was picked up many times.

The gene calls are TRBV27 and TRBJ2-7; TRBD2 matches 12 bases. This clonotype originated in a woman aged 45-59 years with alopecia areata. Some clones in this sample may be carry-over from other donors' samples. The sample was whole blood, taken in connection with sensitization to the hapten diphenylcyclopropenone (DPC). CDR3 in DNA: TGTGCCAGCAGTTTGGTTCTAGCGGGAGGGCCCTACGAGCAGTACTTC. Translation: CASSLVLAGGPYEQYF.